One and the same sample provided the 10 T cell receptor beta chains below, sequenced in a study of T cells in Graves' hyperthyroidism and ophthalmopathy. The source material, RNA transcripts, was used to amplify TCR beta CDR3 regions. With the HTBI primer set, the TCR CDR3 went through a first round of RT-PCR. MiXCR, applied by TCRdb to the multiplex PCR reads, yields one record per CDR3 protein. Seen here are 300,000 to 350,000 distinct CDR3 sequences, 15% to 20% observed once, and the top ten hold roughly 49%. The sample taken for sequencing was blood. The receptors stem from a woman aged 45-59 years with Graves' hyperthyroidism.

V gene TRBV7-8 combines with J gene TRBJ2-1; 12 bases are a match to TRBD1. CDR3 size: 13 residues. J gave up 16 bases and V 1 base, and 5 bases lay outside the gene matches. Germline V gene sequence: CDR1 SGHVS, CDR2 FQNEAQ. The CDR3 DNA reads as TGTGCCAGCAGCTTAGAGAGGGACAGGGGGCGATTCTTC. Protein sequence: CASSLERDRGRFF.

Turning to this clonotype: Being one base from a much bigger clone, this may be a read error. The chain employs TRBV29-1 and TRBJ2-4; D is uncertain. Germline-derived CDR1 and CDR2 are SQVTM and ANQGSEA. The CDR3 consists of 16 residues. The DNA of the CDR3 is TGCAGCGTTGATCCTTCGGCCGCCTCAGCCAAAAACATTCAGTGCTTC. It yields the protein CSVDPSAASAKNIQCF. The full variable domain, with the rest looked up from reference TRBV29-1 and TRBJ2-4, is SAVISQKPSRDICQRGTSLTIQCQVDSQVTMMFWYRQQPGQSLTLIATANQGSEATYESGFVIDKFPISRPNLTFSTLTVSNMSPEDSSIYLCSVDPSAASAKNIQCFGAGTRLSVL.

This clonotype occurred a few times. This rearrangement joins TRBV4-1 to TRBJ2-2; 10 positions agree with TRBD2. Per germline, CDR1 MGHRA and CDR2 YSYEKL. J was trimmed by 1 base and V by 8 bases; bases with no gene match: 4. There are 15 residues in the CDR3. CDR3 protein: CASQRTSGNTGELFF. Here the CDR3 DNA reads TGCGCCAGCCAACGGACTAGCGGGAACACCGGGGAGCTGTTTTTT.

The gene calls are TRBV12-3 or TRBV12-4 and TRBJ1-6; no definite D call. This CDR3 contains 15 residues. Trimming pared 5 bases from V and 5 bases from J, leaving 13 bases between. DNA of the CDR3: TGTGCCAGCAGTCCTCGGGCGGGAAATAATTCACCCCTCCACTTT. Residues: CASSPRAGNNSPLHF.

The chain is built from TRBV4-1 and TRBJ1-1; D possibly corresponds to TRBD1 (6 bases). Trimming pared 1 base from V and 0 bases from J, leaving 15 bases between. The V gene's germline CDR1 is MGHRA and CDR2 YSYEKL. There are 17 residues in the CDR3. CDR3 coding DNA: TGCGCCAGCAGCCAAGCAGTACAGGGTGCTATGAACACTGAAGCTTTCTTT. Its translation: CASSQAVQGAMNTEAFF.

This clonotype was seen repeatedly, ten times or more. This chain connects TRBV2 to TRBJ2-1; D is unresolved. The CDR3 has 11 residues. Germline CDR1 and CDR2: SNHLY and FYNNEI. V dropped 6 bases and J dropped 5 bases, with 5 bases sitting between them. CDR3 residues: CASRYHNEQFF. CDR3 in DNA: TGTGCCAGCAGGTATCACAATGAGCAGTTCTTC.

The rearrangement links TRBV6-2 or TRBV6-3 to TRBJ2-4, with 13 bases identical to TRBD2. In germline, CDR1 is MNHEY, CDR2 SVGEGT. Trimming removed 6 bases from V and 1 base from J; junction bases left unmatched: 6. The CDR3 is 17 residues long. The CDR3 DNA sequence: TGTGCCAGCAGGGAGACTAGCGGGAGGCGGGCCAAAAACATTCAGTACTTC. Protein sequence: CASRETSGRRAKNIQYF.

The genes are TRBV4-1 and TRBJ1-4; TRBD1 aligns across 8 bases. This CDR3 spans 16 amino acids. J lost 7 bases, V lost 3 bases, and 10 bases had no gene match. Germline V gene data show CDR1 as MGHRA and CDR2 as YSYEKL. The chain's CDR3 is CASSQETGGSIEKLFF. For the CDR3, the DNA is TGCGCCAGCAGCCAGGAAACAGGGGGTAGTATTGAAAAACTGTTTTTT.

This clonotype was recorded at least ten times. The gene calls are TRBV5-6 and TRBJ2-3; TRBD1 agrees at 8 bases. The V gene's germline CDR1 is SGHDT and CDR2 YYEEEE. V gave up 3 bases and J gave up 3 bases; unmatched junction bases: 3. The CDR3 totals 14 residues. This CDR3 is CASSYGTGTDTQYF. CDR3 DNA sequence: TGTGCCAGCAGCTACGGGACAGGAACAGATACGCAGTATTTT.

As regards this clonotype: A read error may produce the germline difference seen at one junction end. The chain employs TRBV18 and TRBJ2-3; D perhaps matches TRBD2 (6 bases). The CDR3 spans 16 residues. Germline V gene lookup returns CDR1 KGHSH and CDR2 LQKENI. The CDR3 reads CASSPRGPTSTGTQYF. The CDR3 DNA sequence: TGTGCCAGCTCACCAAGAGGACCTACTAGCACAGGTACGCAGTATTTT.